This T cell receptor beta chain was captured by sequencing in a study of blood T cell repertoires in COVID-19. Per the authors' pipeline: Estimation of nucleated cell counts was performed using reference gene primer amplification. Clones were read by immunoSEQ multiplex PCR, and TCRdb kept only the in-frame ones, dropping some. D and trimming come from the DNA, and the V and J calls and clone size come from that table. The sample records approximately 210,000 clones, approximately 84% being singletons. J was trimmed by 1 base and V by 5 bases; bases with no gene match: 8. Germline CDR1 and CDR2: SGHTA and FQGNSA. The CDR3 consists of 16 residues.

The source material was peripheral blood. The source is a woman aged 45-59 years with active or convalescent COVID-19. This sequence joins TRBV7-2 and TRBJ2-7; the match to TRBD2 covers 10 bases. CDR3 DNA sequence: TGTGCCAGCAGCGCTGGGGGACTAGCGCCTTCCTACGAGCAGTACTTC. It specifies CASSAGGLAPSYEQYF.